This entry features one TCR beta chain sequence. No antigen is known for it. The sorting of naive CD8 T cells used the CD8+CD4-CCR7+CD45RA+ phenotype. Generation of bulk TCR libraries relied on previously described methods and listed TCR primers. MiXCR, run by TCRdb on the PCR reads, gives a single entry per CDR3 protein. The sample yields some 590,000 distinct CDR3 sequences, about 25% seen once. These data are taken from a study of molecular identifiers for immune sequencing clone quantification. Study-level information: Sequencing covered four of five parts into which replicate RNA from around 20,000 or 100,000 naive CD8 cells was split. Study-level results: Clones with over 20 RNA copies captured over 98% of effector molecules but under 1% of naive ones.

The CDR3 is 14 residues long. The V end was cut by 6 bases, the J end by 5 bases, with 16 bases between. The J gene is TRBJ1-1, the V gene TRBV12-3 or TRBV12-4; D unclear. The receptor was isolated from a human donor in good health. Some libraries in this study had Jurkat cell RNA spiked in. Sequencing was carried out using naive CD8+ T cells from blood, with Jurkat cell RNA spiked in. Stated subset: FACS-sorted CD8+CD4-CCR7+CD45RA+ naive T cells. The CDR3 spells CASRTSQSGTEAFF. The CDR3 bases are TGTGCCAGCAGGACGTCCCAATCGGGAACTGAAGCTTTCTTT.